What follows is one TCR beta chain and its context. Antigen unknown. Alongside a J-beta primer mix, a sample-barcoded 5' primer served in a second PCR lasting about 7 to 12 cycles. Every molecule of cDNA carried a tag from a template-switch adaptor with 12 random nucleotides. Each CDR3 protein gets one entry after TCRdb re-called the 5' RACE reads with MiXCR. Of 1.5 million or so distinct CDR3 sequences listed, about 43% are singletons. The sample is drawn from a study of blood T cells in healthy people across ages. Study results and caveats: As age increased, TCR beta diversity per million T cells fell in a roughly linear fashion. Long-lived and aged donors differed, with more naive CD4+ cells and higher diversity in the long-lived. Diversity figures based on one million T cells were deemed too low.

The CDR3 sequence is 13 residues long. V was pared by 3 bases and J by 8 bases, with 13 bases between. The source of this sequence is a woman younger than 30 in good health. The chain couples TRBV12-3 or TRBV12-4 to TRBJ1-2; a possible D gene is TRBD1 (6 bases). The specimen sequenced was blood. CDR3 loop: CASSLGTGLGYTF. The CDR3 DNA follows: TGTGCCAGCAGTTTGGGTACAGGGCTCGGCTACACCTTC.